This T cell receptor (beta chain) was profiled in a study of response to subunit inactivated influenza vaccine. Study findings and constraints: There was a suggestion from the authors that each seasonal influenza vaccination recruits few new T cells.

Turning to this clonotype: Its matching antigen is unknown.

CDR1 is SGHVS, CDR2 FNYEAQ, per germline. The CDR3 covers 15 residues. V shed 0 bases and J 4 bases; nucleotides not matched to a gene: 5. TCRdb ran MiXCR on the RT-PCR reads and lists one entry per CDR3 protein. The table has around 530,000 distinct CDR3 sequences, approximately 15% seen once. This chain connects TRBV7-6 to TRBJ2-5; 7 nucleotides agree with TRBD1. Sequencing was performed on CD4+ T cells sorted from PBMCs, taken less than 30 months after vaccination. The source of this sequence is a man between 50 and 69 years old who received an inactivated influenza vaccine. The CDR3, as DNA: TGTGCCAGCAGCTTAGCGCTGACAGGGAGAGAGACCCAGTACTTC. Amino acids: CASSLALTGRETQYF.